This is a list of T cell receptor beta chains from one sample in a study of T cell responses to AZD1222 COVID-19 vaccine. The assay was immunoSEQ multiplex PCR, and TCRdb's table has in-frame clones only and misses some. This table has 150,000 to 190,000 clones, more than 85% appearing once. Sequenced material: peripheral blood, taken after recovery from COVID-19. These TCRs come from an adult who had recovered from COVID-19. The CDR3 runs from the conserved cysteine through the conserved F or W. A D gene is named only where the DNA matches it firmly. The listing skips clone size in some rows; elsewhere it reads once, few, many or a size class.

j_gene	v_gene	abundance	d_gene	CDR3nt	CDR3aa
TRBJ1-3	TRBV7-3	-	-	TGTGCCAGCAGCTCGCAGGTCTCTGGAAACACCATATATTTT	CASSSQVSGNTIYF
TRBJ1-1	TRBV5-4	-	-	TGTGCCAGCAGCCCCACAGAGAACACTGAAGCTTTCTTT	CASSPTENTEAFF
TRBJ1-5	TRBV18	-	-	TGTGCCAGCTCACCACAATCGGGCGGACAAAATCAGCCCCAGCATTTT	CASSPQSGGQNQPQHF
TRBJ1-2	TRBV5-1	-	-	TGCGCCAGCAGCTTGGATGGGGGAAGCTATGGCTACACCTTC	CASSLDGGSYGYTF
TRBJ1-5	TRBV6-5	few	-	TGTGCCAGCAGAGTCGAAAGGGACAGCAATCAGCCCCAGCATTTT	CASRVERDSNQPQHF
TRBJ2-5	TRBV5-1	-	TRBD2	TGCGCCAGCAGCCTAACGGGTGCTAGCGGTCAAGAGACCCAGTACTTC	CASSLTGASGQETQYF
TRBJ2-7	TRBV19	-	-	TGTGCCAGTGGCGGACTGGGAATCTACGAGCAGTACTTC	CASGGLGIYEQYF
TRBJ2-7	TRBV19	-	-	TGTGCCAGTAGTATGGGGGTCGGGGGCAGAACCTACGAGCAGTACTTC	CASSMGVGGRTYEQYF
TRBJ2-5	TRBV10-3	once	-	TGTGCCATCAGTGAGTCGACAGAAGGAGAGACCCAGTACTTC	CAISESTEGETQYF
TRBJ1-2	TRBV27	-	-	TGTGCCAGCAGTCTTTTCCACATGCATCCTGATGGCTACACCTTC	CASSLFHMHPDGYTF
TRBJ1-1	TRBV7-3	-	-	TGTGCCAGCAGCTTAGGGACAACGAACACTGAAGCTTTCTTT	CASSLGTTNTEAFF
TRBJ1-1	TRBV5-1	-	TRBD1	TGCGCCAGCAGCTCCGGCGCAGGGGGCGGGACTGAAGCTTTCTTT	CASSSGAGGGTEAFF
TRBJ1-1	TRBV6-5	-	-	TGTGCCAGCAGTTACCTGGCGGGGGTTACTGAAGCTTTCTTT	CASSYLAGVTEAFF
TRBJ1-5	TRBV7-2	few	-	TGTGCCAGCAGCCCTAGGGGCCGGGACGGCTATAGCAATCAGCCCCAGCATTTT	CASSPRGRDGYSNQPQHF
TRBJ1-4	TRBV4-1	-	TRBD1	TGCGCCAGCAGCCAACCGGGACAGGTTGGCGAAAAACTGTTTTTT	CASSQPGQVGEKLFF
TRBJ2-1	TRBV5-1	once	-	TGCGCCAGCAGCTTGGTCTTAGCCGCCTACAATGAGCAGTTCTTC	CASSLVLAAYNEQFF
TRBJ2-7	TRBV6-5	-	TRBD1	TGTGCCAGCAGTTACTCCCGGACAGGGTTACGCGAGCAGTACTTC	CASSYSRTGLREQYF
TRBJ1-4	TRBV28	-	-	TGTGCCAGCAGTATCAATGAAAAACTGTTTTTT	CASSINEKLFF
TRBJ1-1	TRBV28	-	-	TGTGCCAGCAGCATTCGGCAGGGGAAAGCTTTCTTT	CASSIRQGKAFF
TRBJ1-5	TRBV19	-	-	TGTGCCAGTAGTATAGAACAAGGTCAGCCCCAGCATTTT	CASSIEQGQPQHF
TRBJ1-4	TRBV20-1	-	TRBD1	TGCAGTGCTAGTAACCAGGGGGAAGAAAAACTGTTTTTT	CSASNQGEEKLFF
TRBJ2-3	TRBV2	-	TRBD2	TGTGCCAGCACCCTGGGACTAGGGGATACGCAGTATTTT	CASTLGLGDTQYF
TRBJ1-4	TRBV20-1	-	-	TGCAGTGCTAGTGGTATGGACGGGGCGGGACCTTTAAAACAATTTTTT	CSASGMDGAGPLKQFF
TRBJ2-3	TRBV29-1	-	-	TGCAGCGTTGGCCGGGACCGTGGGGCAGATACGCAGTATTTT	CSVGRDRGADTQYF
TRBJ1-5	TRBV19	-	TRBD1	TGTGCCAGTAGTATACGTGTCGGGGACAGGGGAGGCCAGCCCCAGCATTTT	CASSIRVGDRGGQPQHF
TRBJ2-7	TRBV13	-	-	TGTGCCAGCAGCGGTCCGACAAGCACCGAGCAGTACTTC	CASSGPTSTEQYF
TRBJ2-7	TRBV24-1	-	-	TGTGCCACGCTGACAGGTTCCTACGAGCAGTACTTC	CATLTGSYEQYF
TRBJ1-1	TRBV5-1	-	-	TGCGCCAGCAGCGCGGGACATTTGTCGAACACTGAAGCTTTCTTT	CASSAGHLSNTEAFF
TRBJ2-7	TRBV21-1	once	-	TGTGCCAGCAGCAAAGCATCCGGGACAGGGAACGAGCAGTACTTC	CASSKASGTGNEQYF
TRBJ1-1	TRBV23-1	-	TRBD1	TGCGCCAGCAGTCAATGGGGACAGGGGGTGAACACTGAAGCTTTCTTT	CASSQWGQGVNTEAFF
TRBJ2-7	TRBV25-1	once	-	TGTGCCAGCAGCGGAGGTGGGTACGAGCAGTACTTC	CASSGGGYEQYF
TRBJ2-5	TRBV5-1	once	TRBD2	TGCGCCAGCAGCCGTGGGACTAGCGGGAGAGAGACCCAGTACTTC	CASSRGTSGRETQYF
TRBJ2-3	TRBV16	once	-	TGTGCCAGCAGCCAATCCCTAAGGACAGCCTCCGCCTCTAGCACAGATACGCAGTATTTT	CASSQSLRTASASSTDTQYF
TRBJ2-3	TRBV4-2	once	TRBD2	TGTGCCAGCAGCCAAGATAGGACTAGCGGGAGTTCAGATACGCAGTATTTT	CASSQDRTSGSSDTQYF
TRBJ2-7	TRBV29-1	-	-	TGCAGCGTTCTGGGACGAGCTAGCTCCTACGAGCAGTACTTC	CSVLGRASSYEQYF
TRBJ2-3	TRBV2	-	-	TGTGCCGGTAACAGGGTCAGCACAGATACGCAGTATTTT	CAGNRVSTDTQYF
TRBJ2-2	TRBV27	-	TRBD2	TGTGCCAACCTCTTCGGGGGGGGGCACGGGGAGCTGTTTTTT	CANLFGGGHGELFF
TRBJ2-2	TRBV29-1	once	-	TGCAGCGTTGGTAAGACGAACACCGGGGAGCTGTTTTTT	CSVGKTNTGELFF
TRBJ2-5	TRBV5-1	-	-	TGCGCCAGCAGCTTCGGGTACCAAGAGACCCAGTACTTC	CASSFGYQETQYF
TRBJ2-3	TRBV7-2	once	-	TGTGCCAGCAGCCCATCGACCCTTTATACGCAGTATTTT	CASSPSTLYTQYF
TRBJ2-7	TRBV7-2	-	-	TGTGCCAGCAGCCCTAGGCGAGGCCACGAGCAGTACTTC	CASSPRRGHEQYF
TRBJ1-1	TRBV6-6	-	-	TGTGCCAGCAGTTACTCCGGGACCCAGGTAGGAGCTTTCTTT	CASSYSGTQVGAFF
TRBJ1-1	TRBV19	-	-	TGTGCCGTAAAAGGGGTTGGGGACACTGAAGCTTTCTTT	CAVKGVGDTEAFF
TRBJ2-1	TRBV10-3	-	TRBD2	TGTGCCATCAGCCCGGTAGGGACTAGCGGGCACAATGAGCAGTTCTTC	CAISPVGTSGHNEQFF
TRBJ2-1	TRBV12-3/TRBV12-4	-	-	TGTGCCAGCAGTTTAGCACTAAGAGAGCAGTTCTTC	CASSLALREQFF
TRBJ1-2	TRBV19	-	TRBD1	TGTGCCAGTACCCTTCCGGGACAGCCTCTCTATGGCTACACCTTC	CASTLPGQPLYGYTF
TRBJ1-4	TRBV29-1	-	-	TGCAGCGTTGAAGCACCCCCCGGGGGGCGGGGTGAAAAACTGTTTTTT	CSVEAPPGGRGEKLFF
TRBJ2-3	TRBV11-3	few	TRBD1	TGTGCCAGCAGCTTATTCAGGGGGAGTGGTGATACGCAGTATTTT	CASSLFRGSGDTQYF
TRBJ2-6	TRBV5-1	-	-	TGCGCCAGCAGCTTAGAACTCTCTGGGGCCAACGTCCTGACTTTC	CASSLELSGANVLTF
TRBJ2-5	TRBV20-1	-	-	TGCAGTGCTAGAGGTCCAGAGACCCAGTACTTC	CSARGPETQYF
TRBJ1-6	TRBV5-8	-	-	TGTGCCAGCAGCTTGGTAACGGGGGTGAACTCCTATAATTCACCCCTCCACTTT	CASSLVTGVNSYNSPLHF
TRBJ1-4	TRBV9	-	TRBD1	TGTGCCAGCAGCGCGACCAGGGGGCGCGATGAAAAACTGTTTTTT	CASSATRGRDEKLFF
TRBJ1-3	TRBV6-5	once	TRBD1	TGTGCCTGTGGCAGGGGGTCTGGAAACACCATATATTTT	CACGRGSGNTIYF
TRBJ1-1	TRBV19	-	TRBD1	TGTGCCAGTAGTAGAATGACAGGGGGTTGGGACACTGAAGCTTTCTTT	CASSRMTGGWDTEAFF
TRBJ2-3	TRBV24-1	-	-	TGTGCCACCAGTATGGGGACCTCTGCAGATACGCAGTATTTT	CATSMGTSADTQYF
TRBJ2-6	TRBV9	-	-	TGTGCCAGCAGCGTACATCAGGGGGCCAACGTCCTGACTTTC	CASSVHQGANVLTF
TRBJ2-7	TRBV7-9	-	TRBD2	TGTGCCAGCAGCCCGCCCCTACTAGCGGGGGACTACGAGCAGTACTTC	CASSPPLLAGDYEQYF
TRBJ2-7	TRBV6-5	-	-	TGTGCCAGCAGACGGCAGAGCTCCTACGAGCAGTACTTC	CASRRQSSYEQYF
TRBJ2-2	TRBV28	-	TRBD2	TGTGCCAGCAGACCATGGGGGGAGGGAGGGCCCCACGGGGAGCTGTTTTTT	CASRPWGEGGPHGELFF